Listed here is a single T cell receptor beta chain. Its target is unknown. The PCR ran on 60 Vbeta and 13 Jbeta primers. Only in-frame clones appear in the TCRdb table, and some are missing; sequencing was by immunoSEQ multiplex PCR. This sample has roughly 150,000 clones, with approximately 71% found just once. This specimen comes from a study of cytomegalovirus exposure and HLA in healthy donors. The study's findings and limits: V- and J-gene trimming in TCR beta was tied to a missense DCLRE1C variant by an analysis performed later. As was reported, the HLA-A and HLA-B alleles of most subjects were accurately predicted from TCR beta sequences. A later analysis reportedly found fewer N-insertions in an Asian-associated ancestry cluster than the roughly 730-donor mean.

V shed 1 base and J shed 3 bases, with 13 bases lying between them. Germline V lookup: CDR1 KGHSH, CDR2 LQKENI. The CDR3 has 16 residues. This TCR was recovered from a woman in her late teens or twenties in good health and CMV-seropositive. V gene TRBV18 combines with J gene TRBJ1-3; a possible D gene is TRBD1 (5 bases). The sample taken for sequencing was PBMCs. CDR3 region: CASSPLKGLGGNTIYF. The CDR3 DNA is TGTGCCAGCTCACCACTCAAGGGGTTGGGTGGAAACACCATATATTTT.